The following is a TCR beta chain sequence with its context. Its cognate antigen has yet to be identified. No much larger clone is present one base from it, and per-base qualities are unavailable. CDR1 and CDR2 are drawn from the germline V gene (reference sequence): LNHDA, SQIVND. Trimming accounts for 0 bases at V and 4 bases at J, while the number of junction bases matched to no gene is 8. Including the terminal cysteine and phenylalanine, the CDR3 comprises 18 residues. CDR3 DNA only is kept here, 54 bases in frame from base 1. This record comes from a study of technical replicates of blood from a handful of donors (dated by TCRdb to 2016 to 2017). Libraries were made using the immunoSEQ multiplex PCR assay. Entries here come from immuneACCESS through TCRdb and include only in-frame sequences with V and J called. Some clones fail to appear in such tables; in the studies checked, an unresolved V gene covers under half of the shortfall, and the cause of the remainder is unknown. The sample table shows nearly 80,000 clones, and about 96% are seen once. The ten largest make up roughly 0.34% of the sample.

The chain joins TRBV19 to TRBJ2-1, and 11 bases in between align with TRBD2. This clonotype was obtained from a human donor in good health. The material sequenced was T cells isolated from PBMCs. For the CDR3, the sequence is CASSIDLYASGRYNEQFF. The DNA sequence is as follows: TGTGCCAGTAGTATAGATCTATATGCTAGCGGGAGGTACAATGAGCAGTTCTTC.